Following are 6 T cell receptor beta chains from one sample sequenced in a study of neurological immune-mediated disorders. One entry per CDR3 protein results from TCRdb running MiXCR on the 5' RACE reads. Of about 59,000 distinct CDR3 sequences listed, under 4.5% were seen once; the top ten hold approximately 3.1%. The sequencing input was PBMCs. The origin of the receptors is a woman aged 25-40 years with multiple sclerosis.

This clonotype was seen repeatedly, ten times or more. The V gene is TRBV20-1, the J gene TRBJ2-3, with 7 bases lining up with TRBD2. The CDR3 is 16 residues long. Losses at the gene ends were 6 bases for V and 2 bases for J; bases not matched to a gene: 14. Per germline, CDR1 DFQATT and CDR2 SNEGSKA (reference sequence). The CDR3 sequence is CSAFLRAGEFTDTQYF. As DNA, the CDR3 is TGCAGTGCGTTCCTCAGGGCGGGAGAATTCACAGATACGCAGTATTTT.

This clonotype was recorded at least ten times. This chain links TRBV4-1 with TRBJ2-7, with 9 bases aligning to TRBD2. CDR1 is MGHRA, CDR2 YSYEKL, per germline. The trim removed 3 bases at V and 5 bases at J, leaving 8 bases unmatched. The CDR3 covers 15 residues. The CDR3 reads CASSQISGSLNEQYF. The CDR3 DNA sequence: TGCGCCAGCAGCCAGATTAGCGGGAGTCTCAACGAGCAGTACTTC.

This clonotype has a count of ten or more. The chain employs TRBV20-1 and TRBJ1-1, with D hard to call. CDR1 and CDR2 (germline): DFQATT, SNEGSKA (reference sequence). The CDR3 totals 14 residues. V was shortened by 0 bases and J by 3 bases, with 11 bases between the two germline ends. The CDR3 loop reads CSAREPGSYTEAFF. The CDR3 DNA follows: TGCAGTGCTAGAGAGCCGGGGAGTTACACTGAAGCTTTCTTT.

This clonotype was observed many times. V and J are TRBV20-1 and TRBJ2-5; D not certain. From germline, CDR1 is DFQATT and CDR2 SNEGSKA (reference sequence). CDR3 length: 14 residues. The V end was cut by 3 bases, the J end by 7 bases, with 18 bases between. CDR3 in amino acids: CSARATGPTGTQYF. CDR3 bases: TGCAGTGCTAGGGCAACCGGGCCCACCGGGACCCAGTACTTC.

This clonotype occurred many times. J is TRBJ2-1 and V is TRBV7-2; no reliable D call. CDR1 is SGHTA and CDR2 is FQGNSA in the germline V gene. Deletions cut 5 bases from V and 10 bases from J, with 12 bases between. The CDR3 length is 12 residues. The CDR3 nucleotides are TGTGCCAGCAGCGATCACTACGTCGAGCAGTTCTTC. This codes for CASSDHYVEQFF.

This clonotype was detected ten times or more. The rearrangement joins TRBV20-1 to TRBJ2-1, with TRBD2 matching over 11 bases. Per the germline V gene, CDR1 is DFQATT and CDR2 is SNEGSKA (reference sequence). This CDR3 has 14 residues. J was trimmed by 12 bases and V by 6 bases; bases with no gene match: 13. The CDR3 protein is CSAPSSGGRWRQFF. The CDR3 nucleotides read TGCAGTGCGCCTTCTAGCGGGGGGCGGTGGAGGCAGTTCTTC.